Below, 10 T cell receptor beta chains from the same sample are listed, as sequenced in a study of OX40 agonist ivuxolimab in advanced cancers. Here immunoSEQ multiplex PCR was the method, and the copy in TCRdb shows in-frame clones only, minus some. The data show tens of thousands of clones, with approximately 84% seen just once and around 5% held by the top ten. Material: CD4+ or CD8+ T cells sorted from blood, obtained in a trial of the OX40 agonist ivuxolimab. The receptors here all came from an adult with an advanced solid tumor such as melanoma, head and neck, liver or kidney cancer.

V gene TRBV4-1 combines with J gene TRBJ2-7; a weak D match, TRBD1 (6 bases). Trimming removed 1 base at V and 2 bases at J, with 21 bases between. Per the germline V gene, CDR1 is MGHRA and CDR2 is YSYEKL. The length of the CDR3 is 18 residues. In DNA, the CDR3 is TGCGCCAGCAGCCAAGGAAAAATGCGGCAGGACAGCACCTACGAGCAGTACTTC. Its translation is CASSQGKMRQDSTYEQYF.

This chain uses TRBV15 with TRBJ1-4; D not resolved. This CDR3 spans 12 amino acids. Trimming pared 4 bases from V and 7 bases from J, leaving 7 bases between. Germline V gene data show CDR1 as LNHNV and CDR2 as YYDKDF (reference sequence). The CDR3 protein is CATSNVGEKLFF. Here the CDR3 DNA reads TGTGCCACCAGCAACGTAGGTGAAAAACTGTTTTTT.

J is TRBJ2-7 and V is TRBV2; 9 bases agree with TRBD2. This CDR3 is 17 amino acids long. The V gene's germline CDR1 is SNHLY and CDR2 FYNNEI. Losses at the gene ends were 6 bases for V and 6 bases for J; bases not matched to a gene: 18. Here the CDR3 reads CASRGETWVAGVGEQYF. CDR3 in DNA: TGTGCCAGCAGGGGGGAAACCTGGGTAGCGGGAGTCGGCGAGCAGTACTTC.

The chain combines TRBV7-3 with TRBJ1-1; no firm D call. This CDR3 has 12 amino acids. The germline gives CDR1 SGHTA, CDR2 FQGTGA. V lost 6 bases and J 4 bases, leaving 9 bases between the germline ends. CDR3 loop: CASSGRVTEAFF. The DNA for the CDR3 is TGTGCCAGCAGTGGTAGGGTCACTGAAGCTTTCTTT.

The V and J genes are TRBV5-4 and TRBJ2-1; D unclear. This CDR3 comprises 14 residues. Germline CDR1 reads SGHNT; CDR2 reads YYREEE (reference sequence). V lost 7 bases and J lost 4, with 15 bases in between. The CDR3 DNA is TGTGCCAGCCTCTTTTGGGGTCAATACAATGAGCAGTTCTTC. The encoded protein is CASLFWGQYNEQFF. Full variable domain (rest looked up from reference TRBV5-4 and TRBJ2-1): ETGVTQSPTHLIKTRGQQVTLRCSSQSGHNTVSWYQQALGQGPQFIFQYYREEENGRGNFPPRFSGLQFPNYSSELNVNALELDDSALYLCASLFWGQYNEQFFGPGTRLTVL.

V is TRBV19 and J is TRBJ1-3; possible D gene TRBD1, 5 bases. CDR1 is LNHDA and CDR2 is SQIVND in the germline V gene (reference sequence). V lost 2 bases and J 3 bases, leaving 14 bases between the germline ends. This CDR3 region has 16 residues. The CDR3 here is CASSIRASQGGNTIYF. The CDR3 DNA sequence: TGTGCCAGTAGTATAAGAGCGTCTCAGGGTGGAAACACCATATATTTT.

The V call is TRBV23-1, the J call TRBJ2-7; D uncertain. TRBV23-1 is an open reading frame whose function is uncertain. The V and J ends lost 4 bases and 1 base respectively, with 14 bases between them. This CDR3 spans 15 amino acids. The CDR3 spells CASSRPRAESYEQYF. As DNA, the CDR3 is TGCGCCAGCAGTCGACCTAGGGCGGAGTCCTACGAGCAGTACTTC.

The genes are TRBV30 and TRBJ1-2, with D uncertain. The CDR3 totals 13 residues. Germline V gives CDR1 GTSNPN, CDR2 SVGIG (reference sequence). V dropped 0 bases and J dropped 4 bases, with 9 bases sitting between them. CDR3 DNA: TGTGCCTGGAGTGTAACAGAGATCTATGGCTACACCTTC. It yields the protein CAWSVTEIYGYTF.

In DNA, the CDR3 is TGTGCCAGCAGTTCATCGGGACAGGGCGGGGGAGATGGCTACACCTTC. Residues: CASSSSGQGGGDGYTF. The rearrangement links TRBV6-6 to TRBJ1-2, with TRBD1 matching 9 bases. This CDR3 comprises 16 residues. Unmatched junction bases numbered 12, after V lost 4 bases and J lost 6 bases. The germline V gene has CDR1 MNHNY and CDR2 SVGAGI (reference sequence).

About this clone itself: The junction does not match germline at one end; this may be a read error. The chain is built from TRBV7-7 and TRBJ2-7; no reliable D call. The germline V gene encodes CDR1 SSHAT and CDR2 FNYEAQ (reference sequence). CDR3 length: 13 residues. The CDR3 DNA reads TGTGCTAGCAGCTTGGATTTTTTCGGAGAGCAGTACTTC. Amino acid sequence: CASSLDFFGEQYF.